Listed below are T cell receptor beta chains from one sample, sequenced in a study of T cells in Graves' hyperthyroidism and ophthalmopathy. TCRdb passed the multiplex PCR reads through MiXCR, listing each CDR3 protein once. The profile covers some 800,000 distinct CDR3 sequences, with 35% to 45% appearing a single time and approximately 10% taken by the ten largest. Source material: blood. Receptors originate from a man aged 18-30 years with Graves' hyperthyroidism. CDR3s include the opening cysteine and the closing phenylalanine or tryptophan. The D gene is left open where the match is weak. Size tells how often a clone was seen (once, few, many) or the class of an expanded clone, and some rows leave it out.

j_call,clone_size,d_call,v_call,cdr3_nt,cdr3_aa
TRBJ1-1,-,TRBD1,TRBV5-1,TGCGCCAGCAGCTGGGGGACAGGGGGAAGGAACACTGAAGCTTTCTTT,CASSWGTGGRNTEAFF
TRBJ1-1,many,-,TRBV14,TGTGCCAGCAGCCCGATCGGAACGGAAGCTTTCTTT,CASSPIGTEAFF
TRBJ2-7,many,TRBD1,TRBV7-6,TGTGCCAGCAGACCCGAGGGGGCCAGCGAGCAGTACTTC,CASRPEGASEQYF
TRBJ2-5,-,-,TRBV6-5,TGTGCCAGCAGTTACTCGAACCGGCTTCAAGAGACCCAGTACTTC,CASSYSNRLQETQYF
TRBJ1-2,-,-,TRBV7-2,TGTGCCAGCAGCACCCTCGGGACTAACTATGGCTACACCTTC,CASSTLGTNYGYTF
TRBJ2-7,-,TRBD1,TRBV7-2,TGTGCCAGCAGCTTAGCGCTCACGACAGGGGGCGGTTACGAGCAGTACTTC,CASSLALTTGGGYEQYF
TRBJ1-4,-,-,TRBV9,TGTGCCAGCAGCGTAGACAGCGGGGCTTCCGAAAAACTGTTTTTT,CASSVDSGASEKLFF
TRBJ1-1,few,TRBD1,TRBV2,TGTGCCAGCAGTGTGGACAGGAGGTTTGAGAACACTGAAGCTTTCTTT,CASSVDRRFENTEAFF
TRBJ1-2,many,-,TRBV11-2,TGTGCCAGCAGCGCAGGGACACGTTTCTATGGCTACACCTTC,CASSAGTRFYGYTF
TRBJ2-7,many,-,TRBV12-3/TRBV12-4,TGTGCCAGCAGTTTGGGCAGCAACCTGGAGCAGTACTTC,CASSLGSNLEQYF
TRBJ1-3,few,TRBD1,TRBV7-2,TGTGCCAGCAGCTTTTTACAGGGGGGAAACACCATATATTTT,CASSFLQGGNTIYF
TRBJ1-6,many,-,TRBV7-9,TGTGCCAGCAACTTCGGGGATTCACCCCTCCACTTT,CASNFGDSPLHF
TRBJ2-7,-,-,TRBV9,TGTGCCAGCAGCGTAAAGGGGTGTCCTTGGGACGAGCAGTATTTC,CASSVKGCPWDEQYF
TRBJ1-5,-,-,TRBV7-9,TGTGCCAGCAGCCCCAGCGGGGACCCCTTGAATCAGCCCCAGCATTTT,CASSPSGDPLNQPQHF
TRBJ1-1,-,TRBD1,TRBV15,TGTGCCACCAGCATCGTCAGGGGGGCGGTTATGAACACTGAAGCTTTCTTT,CATSIVRGAVMNTEAFF
TRBJ2-7,-,-,TRBV5-1,TGCGCCAGCAGCTCAGAGTACGGGCAGTACTTC,CASSSEYGQYF
TRBJ1-6,many,-,TRBV20-1,TGCAGTGCAACCGAGGGGGGAAGCTCCTATAATTCACCCCTCCACTTT,CSATEGGSSYNSPLHF
TRBJ2-7,-,-,TRBV2,TGTGCCAGCATTAAGACCGAGAGGAGCTCCTACGAGCAGTACTTC,CASIKTERSSYEQYF
TRBJ1-6,-,-,TRBV14,TGTGCCAGCAGCCAAGGAAGGATCTCTTCACCCCTCCACTTT,CASSQGRISSPLHF
TRBJ1-1,-,TRBD1,TRBV19,TGTGCCAGTGGTACGGGACAGGCCAACACTGAAGCTTTCTTT,CASGTGQANTEAFF
TRBJ1-4,many,-,TRBV20-1,TGCAGTGCTTCAGGACCTGACGAAAAACTGTTTTTT,CSASGPDEKLFF
TRBJ1-5,many,TRBD1,TRBV12-3/TRBV12-4,TGTGCCAGCAATACAGGGGGCACTCAGCCCCAGCATTTT,CASNTGGTQPQHF
TRBJ2-7,few,-,TRBV19,TGTGCCAGTAACCCCCGGGGAAGCTCCTACGAGCAGTACTTC,CASNPRGSSYEQYF
TRBJ1-5,-,-,TRBV24-1,TGTGCCTGGAGTGTAGGAGCCAATCAGCCCCAGCATTTT,CAWSVGANQPQHF
TRBJ2-7,-,-,TRBV29-1,TGCAGCAGTTACATCGGGGCCTCCTACGAGCAGTACTTC,CSSYIGASYEQYF
TRBJ2-6,-,-,TRBV12-3/TRBV12-4,TGTGCCAGCAGCCCTGGGAATTCTGTGGCCAACGTCCTGACTTTC,CASSPGNSVANVLTF
TRBJ2-5,-,TRBD1,TRBV29-1,TGCAGCGTTGGACCCACAGGGGCCGACCAAGAGACCCAGTACTTC,CSVGPTGADQETQYF
TRBJ1-1,few,-,TRBV2,TGTGCCAGCACGGAGGTCTTGGGGGACACTGAAGCTTTCTTT,CASTEVLGDTEAFF
TRBJ2-2,few,TRBD1,TRBV19,TGTGCCAGTAGTATAGAGACAGGGTACACCGGGGAGCTGTTTTTT,CASSIETGYTGELFF
TRBJ1-1,many,-,TRBV7-3,TGTGCCAGCAGCTTAAGTTCGAGGAACACTGAAGCTTTCTTT,CASSLSSRNTEAFF
TRBJ1-1,many,-,TRBV15,TGTGCCACCGCGAACATGGAGCCTGAAGCTTTCTTT,CATANMEPEAFF
TRBJ2-5,-,TRBD2,TRBV25-1,TGTGCCAGCAGTTCGCTCCCCCCTGAAATAGCGGGAGCCAAGACCCAGTACTTC,CASSSLPPEIAGAKTQYF
TRBJ1-1,-,TRBD1,TRBV20-1,TGCAGTGCTAGAGAAGTGGGACAGGGGGGGAACACTGAAGCTTTCTTT,CSAREVGQGGNTEAFF
TRBJ2-5,many,TRBD1,TRBV2,TGTGCCAGCGGAACTACAGGACAGGGGGAGACCCAGTACTTC,CASGTTGQGETQYF
TRBJ2-7,few,TRBD1,TRBV20-1,TGCAGTGCTAGGGCGGACAGGCCCGGCGAGCAGTACTTC,CSARADRPGEQYF
TRBJ1-1,-,-,TRBV10-3,TGTGCCAGCGGCAAGACTGAAGCTTTCTTT,CASGKTEAFF
TRBJ2-7,few,-,TRBV20-1,TGCAGCACACCGGGACGGGGCTCCTACGAGCAGTACTTC,CSTPGRGSYEQYF
TRBJ2-7,many,TRBD2,TRBV10-3,TGTGCCATCAGTGAGGGGGACTACTACGAGCAGTACTTC,CAISEGDYYEQYF
TRBJ1-6,many,TRBD1,TRBV24-1,TGTGCCACCAGTGATTTGGGACAGGGGGGTTCACCCCTCCACTTT,CATSDLGQGGSPLHF
TRBJ2-7,-,-,TRBV5-1,TGCGCCAGCAGCTTGGCTGGCGGGGCCCCAGGGTACGAGCAGTACTTC,CASSLAGGAPGYEQYF
TRBJ2-2,many,TRBD1,TRBV7-7,TGTGCTAGCAGCTTCGGGACAGGGGGAGGCACCGGGGAGCTGTTTTTT,CASSFGTGGGTGELFF
TRBJ2-7,few,TRBD2,TRBV20-1,TGCAGTGTTAGCGGGAGAGTCTCCTACGAGCAGTACTTC,CSVSGRVSYEQYF
TRBJ1-3,-,-,TRBV7-9,TGTGCCAGCAGCTCCCTCAGGGGTTCTGGAAACACCATATATTTT,CASSSLRGSGNTIYF
TRBJ1-1,few,TRBD1,TRBV12-3/TRBV12-4,TGTGCCAGCAGTCCTCAGGGGGCGCAAACTGAAGCTTTCTTT,CASSPQGAQTEAFF
TRBJ2-7,-,-,TRBV19,TGTGCCAGTAGTATTCCGACTAAGAACTCCTACGAGCAGTACTTC,CASSIPTKNSYEQYF
TRBJ2-7,-,TRBD1,TRBV20-1,TGCAGTGCTAGAGATCGGGGAACAGGACAGGGGACCGAGCAGTACTTC,CSARDRGTGQGTEQYF
TRBJ1-6,few,-,TRBV7-9,TGTGCCAGCAGCTTATCAGGGTTTTCACCCCTCCACTTT,CASSLSGFSPLHF
TRBJ2-1,-,TRBD1,TRBV9,TGTGCCAGCAGCTTTGACAGGGGCAGGCACAATGAGCAGTTCTTC,CASSFDRGRHNEQFF
TRBJ1-5,-,-,TRBV7-9,TGTGCCAGCAGCTTGGGGGTGGGGACGGATCAGCCCCAGCATTTT,CASSLGVGTDQPQHF
TRBJ1-3,many,-,TRBV2,TGTGCCAGCAGGGGCCAAGATCGAAACACCATATATTTT,CASRGQDRNTIYF
TRBJ1-5,many,TRBD1,TRBV19,TGTGCCACCAGGCGGGGACAGCAAAATCAGCCCCAGCATTTT,CATRRGQQNQPQHF
TRBJ2-7,many,TRBD2,TRBV15,TGTGCCACCAGCAGAGATTTCGGGGGGGGCGAGCAGTACTTC,CATSRDFGGGEQYF
TRBJ2-7,-,-,TRBV2,TGTGCCAGTATCCGCACAGCACAGGGCTACGAGCAGTACTTC,CASIRTAQGYEQYF
TRBJ1-4,-,-,TRBV10-3,TGTGCCATCAGTGAAGGGGATCCGGGTGAAAAACTGTTTTTT,CAISEGDPGEKLFF
TRBJ1-1,few,TRBD1,TRBV25-1,TGTGCCAGCAGTGAATACTACCTAACAGGGGAAAGCACTGAAGCTTTCTTT,CASSEYYLTGESTEAFF
TRBJ1-1,-,-,TRBV19,TGTGCCAGCAGCCAAGTCGGCAGGGCTTCTGAAGCTTTCTTT,CASSQVGRASEAFF